These 15 T cell receptor beta chains originate from one sample sequenced in a study of T cell responses to AZD1222 COVID-19 vaccine. The repertoire was sequenced with immunoSEQ multiplex PCR; TCRdb's copy has only in-frame clones and lacks some. The data contain under 150,000 clones, around nine tenths of them seen just once; the ten biggest clones take up approximately 3%. This sample comprised peripheral blood, obtained on day 0 of MenACWY control vaccination. These TCRs come from an adult in good health.

The chain uses TRBV3-1 (or the pseudogene TRBV3-2) and TRBJ2-5, with 9 bases fitting TRBD2. Germline trimming cut 4 bases from V and 2 bases from J; bases unmatched to any gene: 11. In germline, CDR1 is LGHDT, CDR2 YNNKEL (reference sequence). This CDR3 has 17 amino acids. This CDR3 is CASSPWGVAGVQETQYF. DNA for the CDR3: TGTGCCAGCAGCCCCTGGGGGGTAGCGGGGGTGCAAGAGACCCAGTACTTC.

This chain uses TRBV11-2 with TRBJ2-2, with 9 bases aligning to TRBD2. CDR1 SGHAT and CDR2 FQNNGV come from the germline V gene. The CDR3 length is 17 residues. With V trimmed by 5 bases and J by 1 base, 8 bases remained unmatched. The CDR3 loop is CASSRRIAGVNTGELFF. In DNA form, the CDR3 reads TGTGCCAGCAGCCGAAGGATAGCGGGAGTGAACACCGGGGAGCTGTTTTTT.

This chain uses TRBV19 with TRBJ2-1; 11 bases line up with TRBD1. V dropped 7 bases and J dropped 8; count of bases not matched to a gene: 7. The CDR3 is 14 residues long. CDR1 is LNHDA and CDR2 is SQIVND in the germline V gene (reference sequence). This CDR3 is CASMDRGRSDEQFF. The CDR3 nucleotides are TGTGCCAGTATGGACAGGGGGCGAAGTGATGAGCAGTTCTTC.

The chain recombines TRBV9 with TRBJ2-2; maybe TRBD1 (6 bases). The CDR3 has 13 amino acids. The germline V and J ends were trimmed by 4 bases and 5 bases, with 9 bases remaining between them. From germline, CDR1 is SGDLS and CDR2 YYNGEE. The CDR3 DNA reads TGTGCCAGCAGCCACAGGGCAACCGGGGAGCTGTTTTTT. This gives the protein CASSHRATGELFF.

V gene TRBV4-2 combines with J gene TRBJ2-1; TRBD2 matches 16 bases. CDR1 and CDR2 from the germline V gene are LGHNA and YNFKEQ. The CDR3 is made up of 19 amino acids. V shed 2 bases and J 5 bases; nucleotides not matched to a gene: 9. The CDR3 loop is CASSQYGTSGGAMHNEQFF. The CDR3 nucleotides read TGTGCCAGCAGCCAATACGGGACTAGCGGGGGGGCCATGCACAATGAGCAGTTCTTC.

The chain has TRBV6-4 and TRBJ2-1; TRBD1 aligns across 9 bases. Germline V lookup: CDR1 MRHNA, CDR2 SNTAGT. V shed 5 bases and J 8 bases; nucleotides not matched to a gene: 7. The CDR3 is made up of 14 amino acids. CDR3 loop: CASSNRDRDHEQFF. The CDR3 DNA reads TGTGCCAGCAGTAACAGGGACAGGGACCATGAGCAGTTCTTC.

This clone came up once. Other nucleotide sequences from this sample produce the same CDR3. The rearrangement links TRBV11-2 to TRBJ1-6; possible D gene TRBD1, 6 bases. V lost 1 base and J 6 bases, leaving 10 bases between the germline ends. The CDR3 covers 15 residues. CDR1 is SGHAT, CDR2 FQNNGV, per germline. The CDR3 sequence: CASSLAPGVNSPLHF. CDR3 nucleotides: TGTGCCAGCAGCTTAGCTCCAGGGGTTAATTCACCCCTCCACTTT. The variable domain in full, with the rest retrieved from reference TRBV11-2 and TRBJ1-6, is EAGVAQSPRYKIIEKRQSVAFWCNPISGHATLYWYQQILGQGPKLLIQFQNNGVVDDSQLPKDRFSAERLKGVDSTLKIQPAKLEDSAVYLCASSLAPGVNSPLHFGNGTRLTVT.

This rearrangement joins TRBV27 to TRBJ1-5; D gene unclear. The CDR3 length is 14 residues. The ends were cut back, 2 bases at V and 1 base at J, with 6 bases in the middle. Germline V gene data show CDR1 as MNHEY and CDR2 as SMNVEV (reference sequence). As DNA, the CDR3 is TGTGCCAGCAGTTTAAGGGTGAGCAATCAGCCCCAGCATTTT. Its translation is CASSLRVSNQPQHF.

The V call is TRBV30, the J call TRBJ2-7, with D unresolved. This CDR3 is built from 12 residues. Trimming pared 3 bases from V and 7 bases from J, leaving 13 bases between. Looked up from germline, CDR1 is GTSNPN and CDR2 is SVGIG (reference sequence). CDR3 amino acids: CAWRLAAGEQYF. Here the CDR3 DNA reads TGTGCCTGGAGGCTGGCAGCTGGGGAGCAGTACTTC.

This chain joins TRBV7-9 and TRBJ1-3; D may be TRBD1 (6 bases). CDR1 is SEHNR, CDR2 FQNEAQ, per germline (reference sequence). This CDR3 has 15 amino acids. Trimming cost V 7 bases and J 3 bases, with 16 bases left between them. The CDR3 is CASKLDRVYGNTIYF. The CDR3 coding sequence is TGTGCCAGCAAACTGGACAGAGTTTATGGAAACACCATATATTTT. Full variable domain (remainder filled in from reference TRBV7-9 and TRBJ1-3): DTGVSQNPRHKITKRGQNVTFRCDPISEHNRLYWYRQTLGQGPEFLTYFQNEAQLEKSRLLSDRFSAERPKGSFSTLEIQRTEQGDSAMYLCASKLDRVYGNTIYFGEGSWLTVV.

Details on this clone: At one of its ends the junction is not consistent with the germline gene, which may arise from a read error. The chain uses TRBV5-6 and TRBJ1-1, with D uncertain. The CDR3 has 13 amino acids. The germline V gene encodes CDR1 SGHDT and CDR2 YYEEEE. CDR3 amino acids: CASSLLLNTGAFF. CDR3 nucleotide sequence: TGTGCCAGCAGCTTGCTCCTGAACACTGGAGCTTTCTTT.

The rearrangement joins TRBV4-2 to TRBJ2-7; D call uncertain. The V and J ends lost 0 bases and 2 bases respectively, with 11 bases between them. The CDR3 extends over 15 amino acids. Looked up from germline, CDR1 is LGHNA and CDR2 is YNFKEQ. CDR3 nucleotides: TGTGCCAGCAGCCAAGATCTTGGAGTTACCTACGAGCAGTACTTC. Translated, it gives CASSQDLGVTYEQYF.

This chain connects TRBV6-5 to TRBJ1-5; unclear D gene. This CDR3 is 13 amino acids long. Germline lookup yields CDR1 MNHEY and CDR2 SVGAGI. V was clipped by 6 bases and J by 0 bases, with 6 bases between them. DNA for the CDR3: TGTGCCAGCAGCTTGAATAGCAATCAGCCCCAGCATTTT. This codes for CASSLNSNQPQHF.

V and J are TRBV9 and TRBJ1-3; 7 bases match TRBD1. The CDR3 runs to 17 residues. J lost 1 base, V lost 4 bases, and 11 bases had no gene match. CDR1 and CDR2 from the germline V gene are SGDLS and YYNGEE. In nucleotides, the CDR3 is TGTGCCAGCAGCACCCTGGGGAGGGGGCTATCTGGAAACACCATATATTTT. Translated: CASSTLGRGLSGNTIYF.

The chain employs TRBV19 and TRBJ1-2; D gene unclear. This CDR3 region has 15 residues. The germline V and J ends were trimmed by 3 bases and 8 bases, with 19 bases remaining between them. The V gene's germline CDR1 is LNHDA and CDR2 SQIVND (reference sequence). This CDR3 is CASSMNGGRRGGYTF. CDR3 in DNA: TGTGCCAGTAGTATGAACGGAGGACGGCGGGGAGGCTACACCTTC.